The 27 T cell receptor beta chains presented below share a single source sample, sequenced in a study of blood T cells in healthy people across ages. Primed by a sample-barcoded 5' primer and a J-beta primer mix, a second PCR proceeded for about 6 to 11 cycles. Each CDR3 protein gets one entry after TCRdb re-called the 5' RACE reads with MiXCR. This table has roughly 930,000 distinct CDR3 sequences, approximately 49% appearing once. Sequencing was performed on blood. Source of these receptors: a man aged 30 to 45 in good health.

V and J are TRBV20-1 and TRBJ2-3; 9 nucleotides agree with TRBD1. This CDR3 has 17 amino acids. V dropped 2 bases and J dropped 2; count of bases not matched to a gene: 11. Germline V gene sequence: CDR1 DFQATT, CDR2 SNEGSKA (reference sequence). This CDR3 reads CSARRSPGQGDTDTQYF. CDR3 bases: TGCAGTGCTAGACGATCACCGGGACAGGGAGACACAGATACGCAGTATTTT.

The V gene is TRBV19, the J gene TRBJ2-1; D is undetermined. CDR1 and CDR2 from the germline V gene are LNHDA and SQIVND (reference sequence). Trimming cost V 6 bases and J 2 bases, with 14 bases left between them. CDR3 size: 15 residues. Here the CDR3 reads CASRTSDAPYNEQFF. In nucleotides, the CDR3 is TGTGCCAGTAGGACCTCGGACGCCCCCTACAATGAGCAGTTCTTC.

The gene calls are TRBV10-3 and TRBJ1-5; D not certain. The CDR3 contains 14 residues. Germline V gene data show CDR1 as ENHRY and CDR2 as SYGVKD. V was pared by 0 bases and J by 5 bases, with 8 bases between. CDR3 nucleotides: TGTGCCATCAGTGAGTCAACGGGGTATCAGCCCCAGCATTTT. This codes for CAISESTGYQPQHF.

The V and J genes are TRBV28 and TRBJ2-1, with 7 bases matching TRBD1. The CDR3 length is 13 residues. With 5 bases clipped from V and 8 bases from J, the junction kept 6 bases outside the gene matches. Per germline, CDR1 MDHEN and CDR2 SYDVKM. CDR3 coding DNA: TGTGCCAGCAGTGCCTCAGACAGGGATGAGCAGTTCTTC. This translates into CASSASDRDEQFF.

Note on this clonotype: One end of the junction fails to match germline, which may point to a read error. The V gene is TRBV7-2, the J gene TRBJ1-2; D perhaps matches TRBD1 (5 bases). Germline V lookup: CDR1 SGHTA, CDR2 FQGNSA. CDR3 size: 15 residues. As DNA, the CDR3 is TGTGCCAACAGCCCAACCTCCGGCCAGGGCTATGGCTACACCTTC. The encoded protein is CANSPTSGQGYGYTF.

The chain has TRBV20-1 and TRBJ2-1; D call uncertain. The CDR3 is made up of 13 amino acids. In germline, CDR1 is DFQATT, CDR2 SNEGSKA (reference sequence). With 5 bases removed from V and 0 bases from J, the gap between germline ends came to 8 bases. The CDR3 reads CSAPASSYNEQFF. The CDR3 DNA follows: TGCAGTGCTCCGGCTAGCTCCTACAATGAGCAGTTCTTC.

The genes are TRBV27 and TRBJ2-1; D remains ambiguous. The DNA end favors TRBJ2-7, so the J call may be wrong. The CDR3 spans 13 residues. Germline V lookup: CDR1 MNHEY, CDR2 SMNVEV (reference sequence). CDR3 protein: CASGQLVTYEQYF. The CDR3 DNA reads as TGTGCCAGTGGTCAACTGGTAACCTACGAGCAGTACTTC.

The V call is TRBV27, the J call TRBJ1-2, with 10 bases that match TRBD1. V lost 5 bases to trimming and J lost 1 base; unmatched junction nucleotides: 10. The CDR3 has 17 amino acids. CDR1 MNHEY and CDR2 SMNVEV come from the germline V gene (reference sequence). The CDR3 loop reads CASSTGDRGRLNYGYTF. In DNA form, the CDR3 reads TGTGCCAGCAGTACCGGAGACAGGGGGCGACTTAACTATGGCTACACCTTC.

The chain recombines TRBV25-1 with TRBJ2-5; TRBD2 aligns across 10 bases. This CDR3 has 14 residues. Losses at the gene ends were 6 bases for V and 4 bases for J; bases not matched to a gene: 5. Germline CDR1 reads MGHDK; CDR2 reads SYGVNS. The CDR3 DNA follows: TGTGCCAGCAGCTACAGCGGGGGGGCAGAGACCCAGTACTTC. It codes for CASSYSGGAETQYF.

This chain joins TRBV3-1 and TRBJ1-5, with a weak D call TRBD1 (5 bases). CDR1 is LGHDT, CDR2 YNNKEL, per germline (reference sequence). The V end lost 4 bases, the J end lost 7 bases, and 20 bases lay between the germline ends. This CDR3 region has 16 residues. The CDR3 sequence is CASSLRGGGEQQPQHF. The CDR3, as DNA: TGTGCCAGCAGCCTTAGAGGAGGAGGGGAACAGCAGCCCCAGCATTTT.

Ten or more counts support this clonotype. The rearrangement links TRBV7-2 to TRBJ1-2; D remains ambiguous. CDR3 length equals 14 residues. Germline V gene sequence: CDR1 SGHTA, CDR2 FQGNSA. Trimming removed 2 bases from V and 4 bases from J, with 11 bases in between. DNA of the CDR3: TGTGCCAGCAGCTTAACGGCCGACTTCTATGGCTACACCTTC. Protein product: CASSLTADFYGYTF.

The chain couples TRBV7-2 to TRBJ1-1; TRBD1 might be the D (6 bases). The CDR3 spans 11 residues. Looked up from germline, CDR1 is SGHTA and CDR2 is FQGNSA. V shed 5 bases and J shed 11 bases, with 12 bases lying between them. This CDR3 is CASSPARGAFF. The CDR3 nucleotides read TGTGCCAGCAGCCCAGCCAGGGGCGCTTTCTTT.

This clonotype was counted between two and nine times. J is TRBJ2-3 and V is TRBV5-1, with 9 bases aligning to TRBD1. J gave up 4 bases and V 0 bases, and 6 bases lay outside the gene matches. The CDR3 has 16 residues. CDR1 is SGHRS, CDR2 YFSETQ, per germline. The CDR3 bases are TGCGCCAGCAGCTTGGCGACAGGGGGTTACGCAGATACGCAGTATTTT. It specifies CASSLATGGYADTQYF.

The V and J genes are TRBV3-1 and TRBJ1-3, with a weak D call TRBD1 (6 bases). The ends were cut back, 0 bases at V and 4 bases at J, with 13 bases in the middle. Germline assignment: CDR1 LGHDT and CDR2 YNNKEL (reference sequence). The CDR3 is made up of 16 amino acids. The CDR3 here is CASSQDRGTTGNTIYF. In nucleotides, the CDR3 is TGTGCCAGCAGCCAAGATAGGGGGACAACCGGAAACACCATATATTTT. The variable domain in full, with the rest retrieved from reference TRBV3-1 and TRBJ1-3, is DTAVSQTPKYLVTQMGNDKSIKCEQNLGHDTMYWYKQDSKKFLKIMFSYNNKELIINETVPNRFSPKSPDKAHLNLHINSLELGDSAVYFCASSQDRGTTGNTIYFGEGSWLTVV.

In its sample, this clonotype was seen a few times. This chain links TRBV2 with TRBJ2-2; D gene uncertain. Germline V lookup: CDR1 SNHLY, CDR2 FYNNEI. This CDR3 has 15 amino acids. Trimming left V 4 bases short and J 2 bases short, with 11 bases between. For the CDR3, the DNA is TGTGCCAGCAGTGTAGATGGGGTTAACACCGGGGAGCTGTTTTTT. Amino acids: CASSVDGVNTGELFF.

The rearrangement links TRBV12-3 or TRBV12-4 to TRBJ2-1, with D possibly being TRBD1 (5 bases). The CDR3 is 16 amino acids. V lost 6 bases to trimming and J lost 0 bases, with 15 bases between them. The CDR3 region has the DNA TGTGCCAGCAGGTCTCAGGTAAGGGGCTCCTACAATGAGCAGTTCTTC. It translates to CASRSQVRGSYNEQFF.

This sequence joins TRBV4-1 and TRBJ1-4; the D gene is possibly TRBD1 (5 bases). The V and J ends lost 2 bases and 6 bases respectively, with 13 bases between them. The germline V gene encodes CDR1 MGHRA and CDR2 YSYEKL. There are 15 residues in the CDR3. The CDR3 loop is CASSQRGTVDEKLFF. In DNA form, the CDR3 reads TGCGCCAGCAGCCAAAGAGGGACGGTTGATGAAAAACTGTTTTTT.

J is TRBJ2-5 and V is TRBV5-1; D not certain. This CDR3 region has 15 residues. CDR1 is SGHRS, CDR2 YFSETQ, per germline. Trimming took 0 bases from V and 11 from J, leaving 20 bases between them. CDR3 region: CASSLGQSDGNEQYF. In nucleotides, the CDR3 is TGCGCCAGCAGCTTGGGCCAATCCGATGGGAATGAGCAGTACTTC.

The chain recombines TRBV20-1 with TRBJ1-6, with D perhaps matching TRBD1 (5 bases). V was shortened by 4 bases and J by 10 bases, with 11 bases between the two germline ends. Germline V gene sequence: CDR1 DFQATT, CDR2 SNEGSKA (reference sequence). CDR3 length: 12 residues. The CDR3 loop is CSATPGISPLHF. The DNA for the CDR3 is TGCAGTGCTACCCCAGGGATATCACCCCTCCACTTT.

The chain employs TRBV18 and TRBJ2-6; tentatively, D is TRBD1 (6 bases). CDR1 and CDR2 (germline): KGHSH, LQKENI. This CDR3 comprises 17 residues. Trimming shortened V by 0 bases and J by 4 bases, and 13 bases separated the two germline ends. The CDR3 DNA reads TGTGCCAGCTCACCACCGGACAGTTGGGTAGGGGCCAACGTCCTGACTTTC. Translating it yields CASSPPDSWVGANVLTF.

V gene TRBV6-6 combines with J gene TRBJ2-7; D is undetermined. The CDR3 totals 10 residues. Germline CDR1 MNHNY, CDR2 SVGAGI (reference sequence). V lost 3 bases to trimming and J lost 6 bases, with 3 bases between them. The CDR3 DNA is TGTGCCAGCAGTTATCGCGAGCAGTACTTC. This codes for CASSYREQYF.

DNA for the CDR3: TGTGCCAGCAGCAAAGTGGGCAGGGATAGCTACGAGCAGTTCTTC. This codes for CASSKVGRDSYEQFF. The chain couples TRBV21-1 to TRBJ2-1; the D segment call TRBD1 is taken from the table without a DNA check. TRBV21-1 is a known pseudogene. The length of the CDR3 is 15 residues.

This clonotype was observed a few times. The chain carries TRBV20-1 and TRBJ1-6, with D maybe TRBD1 (5 bases). Trimming took off 3 bases at V and 14 bases at J, with 11 bases between the two ends. Germline V lookup: CDR1 DFQATT, CDR2 SNEGSKA (reference sequence). CDR3 size: 11 residues. The CDR3 DNA follows: TGCAGTGCTAGCTCCTTGGGGGCCCTCCACTTT. Translating it yields CSASSLGALHF.

The chain joins TRBV20-1 to TRBJ2-7, with a possible D match to TRBD1 (6 bases). This CDR3 is 13 amino acids long. Germline V gene lookup returns CDR1 DFQATT and CDR2 SNEGSKA (reference sequence). Trimming removed 1 base from V and 0 bases from J, with 7 bases in between. Here the CDR3 DNA reads TGCAGTGCTAGAGGGACAGCCTCCTACGAGCAGTACTTC. This codes for CSARGTASYEQYF.

As DNA, the CDR3 is TGCGCCAGCAGCATGGGGACAGATCAAGAGACCCAGTACTTC. Protein product: CASSMGTDQETQYF. The rearrangement links TRBV5-1 to TRBJ2-5, with 7 positions matching TRBD1. The trim removed 4 bases at V and 2 bases at J, leaving 5 bases unmatched. The CDR3 runs 14 residues. From germline, CDR1 is SGHRS and CDR2 YFSETQ.

The rearrangement uses TRBV28 and TRBJ1-1; 7 bases are a match to TRBD1. V lost 5 bases, J lost 5 bases, and 8 bases stayed unmatched. Per germline, CDR1 MDHEN and CDR2 SYDVKM. The CDR3 has 14 residues. The CDR3 nucleotides read TGTGCCAGCAGTCCAATAATACAGGGGACTGAAGCTTTCTTT. Its protein is CASSPIIQGTEAFF.

This sequence joins TRBV6-6 and TRBJ2-5; a possible D gene is TRBD1 (7 bases). V lost 8 bases to trimming and J lost 11 bases, with 24 bases between them. Per germline, CDR1 MNHNY and CDR2 SVGAGI (reference sequence). This CDR3 comprises 14 residues. The CDR3 region has the DNA TGTGCCAGCGGTCGGAGGGGGCGAGATGGTGAGCAGTACTTC. Its protein product is CASGRRGRDGEQYF.